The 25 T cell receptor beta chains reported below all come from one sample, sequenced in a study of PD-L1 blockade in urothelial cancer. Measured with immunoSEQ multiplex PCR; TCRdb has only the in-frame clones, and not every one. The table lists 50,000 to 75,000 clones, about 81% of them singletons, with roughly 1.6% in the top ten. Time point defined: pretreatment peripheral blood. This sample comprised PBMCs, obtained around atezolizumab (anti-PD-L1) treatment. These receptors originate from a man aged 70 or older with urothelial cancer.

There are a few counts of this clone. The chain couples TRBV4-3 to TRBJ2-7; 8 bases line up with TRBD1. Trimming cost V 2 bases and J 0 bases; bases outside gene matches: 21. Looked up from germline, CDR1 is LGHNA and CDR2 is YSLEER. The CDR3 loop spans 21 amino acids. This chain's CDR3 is CASSQHTQGAAGGGPSYEQYF. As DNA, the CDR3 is TGCGCCAGCAGCCAACACACTCAGGGGGCTGCCGGAGGCGGTCCCTCCTACGAGCAGTACTTC.

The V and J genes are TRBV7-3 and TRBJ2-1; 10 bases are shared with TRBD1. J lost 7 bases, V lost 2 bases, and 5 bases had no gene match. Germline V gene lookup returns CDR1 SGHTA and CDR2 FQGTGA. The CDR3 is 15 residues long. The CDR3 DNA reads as TGTGCCAGCAGCTTACCGGGACAGGGGTTAAATGAGCAGTTCTTC. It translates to CASSLPGQGLNEQFF.

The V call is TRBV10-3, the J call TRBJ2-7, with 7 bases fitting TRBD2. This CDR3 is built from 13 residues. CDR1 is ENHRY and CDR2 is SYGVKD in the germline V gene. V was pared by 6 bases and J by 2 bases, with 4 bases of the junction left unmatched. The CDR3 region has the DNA TGTGCCATCAGGGCGGGAGAGGCCTACGAGCAGTACTTC. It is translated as CAIRAGEAYEQYF.

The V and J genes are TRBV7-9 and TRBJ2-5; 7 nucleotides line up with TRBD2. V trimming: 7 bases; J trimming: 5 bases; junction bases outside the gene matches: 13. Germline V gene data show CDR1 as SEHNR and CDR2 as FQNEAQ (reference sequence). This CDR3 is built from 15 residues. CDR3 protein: CASTTLSGAGETQYF. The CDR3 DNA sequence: TGTGCCAGCACCACTTTGAGCGGGGCGGGGGAGACCCAGTACTTC.

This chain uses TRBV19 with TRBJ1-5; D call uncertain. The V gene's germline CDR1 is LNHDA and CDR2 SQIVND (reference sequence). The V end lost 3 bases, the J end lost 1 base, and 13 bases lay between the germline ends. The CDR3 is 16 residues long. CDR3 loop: CASSMGRRASNQPQHF. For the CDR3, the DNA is TGTGCCAGTAGTATGGGGAGGAGGGCGAGCAATCAGCCCCAGCATTTT.

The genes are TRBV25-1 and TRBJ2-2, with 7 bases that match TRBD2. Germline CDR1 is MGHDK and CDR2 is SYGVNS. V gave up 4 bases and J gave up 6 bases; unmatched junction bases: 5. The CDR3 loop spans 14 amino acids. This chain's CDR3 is CASSARAGAGELFF. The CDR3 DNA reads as TGTGCCAGCAGTGCCAGGGCGGGGGCCGGGGAGCTGTTTTTT.

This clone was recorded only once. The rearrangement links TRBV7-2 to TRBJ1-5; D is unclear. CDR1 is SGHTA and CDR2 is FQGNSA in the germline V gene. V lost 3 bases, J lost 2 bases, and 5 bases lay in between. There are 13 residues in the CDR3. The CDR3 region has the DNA TGTGCCAGCAGCTTTACACGCAATCAGCCCCAGCATTTT. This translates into CASSFTRNQPQHF.

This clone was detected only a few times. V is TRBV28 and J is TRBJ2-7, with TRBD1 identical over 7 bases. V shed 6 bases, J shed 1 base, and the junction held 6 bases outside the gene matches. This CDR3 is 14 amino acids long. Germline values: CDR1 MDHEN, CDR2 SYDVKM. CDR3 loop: CASRTGTDSYEQYF. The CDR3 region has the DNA TGTGCCAGCAGGACCGGGACAGATTCCTACGAGCAGTACTTC.

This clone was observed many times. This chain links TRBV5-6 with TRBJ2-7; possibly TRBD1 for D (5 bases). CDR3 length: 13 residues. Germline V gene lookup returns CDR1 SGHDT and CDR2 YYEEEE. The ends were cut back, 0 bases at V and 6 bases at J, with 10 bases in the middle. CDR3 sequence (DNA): TGTGCCAGCAGCTTGGAACAGGCCACCGAGCAGTACTTC. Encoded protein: CASSLEQATEQYF.

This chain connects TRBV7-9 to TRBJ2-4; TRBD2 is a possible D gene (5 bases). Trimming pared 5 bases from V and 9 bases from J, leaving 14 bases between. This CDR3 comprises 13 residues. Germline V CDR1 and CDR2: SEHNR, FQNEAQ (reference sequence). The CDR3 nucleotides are TGTGCCAGCAGCGGGGAGATGGCGGCCATTCAGTACTTC. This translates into CASSGEMAAIQYF.

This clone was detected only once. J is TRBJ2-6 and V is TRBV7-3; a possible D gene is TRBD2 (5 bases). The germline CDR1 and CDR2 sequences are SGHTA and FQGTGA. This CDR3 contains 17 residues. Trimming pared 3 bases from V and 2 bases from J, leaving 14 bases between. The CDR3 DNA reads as TGTGCCAGCAGCTTGCTTATCGGGGTAACTGGGGCCAACGTCCTGACTTTC. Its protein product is CASSLLIGVTGANVLTF. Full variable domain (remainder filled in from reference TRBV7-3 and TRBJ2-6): GAGVSQTPSNKVTEKGKYVELRCDPISGHTALYWYRQSLGQGPEFLIYFQGTGAADDSGLPNDRFFAVRPEGSVSTLKIQRTERGDSAVYLCASSLLIGVTGANVLTFGAGSRLTVL.

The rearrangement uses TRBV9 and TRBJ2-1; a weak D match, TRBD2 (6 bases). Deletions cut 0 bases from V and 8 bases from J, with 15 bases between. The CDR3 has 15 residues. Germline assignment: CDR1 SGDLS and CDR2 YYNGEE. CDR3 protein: CASSVARGALDEQFF. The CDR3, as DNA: TGTGCCAGCAGCGTAGCTCGCGGGGCCCTTGATGAGCAGTTCTTC.

The chain's CDR3 is CASSLRRGQETQYF. The CDR3 nucleotides read TGTGCCAGCAGCTTACGGCGGGGCCAAGAGACCCAGTACTTC. J is TRBJ2-5 and V is TRBV7-9; TRBD2 is a possible D gene (6 bases). Germline V gene data show CDR1 as SEHNR and CDR2 as FQNEAQ (reference sequence). With 2 bases removed from V and 1 base from J, the gap between germline ends came to 8 bases. The CDR3 is 14 residues long.

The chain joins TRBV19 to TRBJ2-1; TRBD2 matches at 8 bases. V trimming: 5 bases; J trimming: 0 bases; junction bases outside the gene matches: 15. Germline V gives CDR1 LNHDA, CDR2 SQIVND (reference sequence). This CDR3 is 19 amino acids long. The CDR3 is CASSSGAGVFGYSYNEQFF. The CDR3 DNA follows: TGTGCCAGTAGTTCTGGAGCGGGAGTATTCGGTTACTCCTACAATGAGCAGTTCTTC.

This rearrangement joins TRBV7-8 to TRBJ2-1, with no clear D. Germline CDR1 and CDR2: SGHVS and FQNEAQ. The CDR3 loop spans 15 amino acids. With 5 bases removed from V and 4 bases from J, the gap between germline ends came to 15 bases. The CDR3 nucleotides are TGTGCCAGCAGCCGTAGAATATCGCATTACAATGAGCAGTTCTTC. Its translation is CASSRRISHYNEQFF.

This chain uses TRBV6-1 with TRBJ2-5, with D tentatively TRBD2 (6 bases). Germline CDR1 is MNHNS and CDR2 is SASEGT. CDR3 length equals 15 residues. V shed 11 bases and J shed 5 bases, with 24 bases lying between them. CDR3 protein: CAALPRLRRGETQYF. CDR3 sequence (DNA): TGTGCCGCTCTACCGAGGCTACGGCGGGGCGAGACCCAGTACTTC.

CDR3: CASSPREAGNTIYF. CDR3 nucleotides: TGCGCCAGCAGCCCCAGGGAGGCTGGAAACACCATATATTTT. The chain couples TRBV4-1 to TRBJ1-3; a weak D match, TRBD1 (5 bases). The germline V gene encodes CDR1 MGHRA and CDR2 YSYEKL. The CDR3 extends over 14 amino acids. The germline V and J ends were trimmed by 4 bases and 2 bases, with 9 bases remaining between them.

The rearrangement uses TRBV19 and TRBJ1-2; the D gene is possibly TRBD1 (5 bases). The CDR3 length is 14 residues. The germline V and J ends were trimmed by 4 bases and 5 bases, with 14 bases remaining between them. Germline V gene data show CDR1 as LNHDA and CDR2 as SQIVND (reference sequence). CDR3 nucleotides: TGTGCCAGTAGTAGAGTCGGGACTGCTTATGGCTACACCTTC. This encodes CASSRVGTAYGYTF.

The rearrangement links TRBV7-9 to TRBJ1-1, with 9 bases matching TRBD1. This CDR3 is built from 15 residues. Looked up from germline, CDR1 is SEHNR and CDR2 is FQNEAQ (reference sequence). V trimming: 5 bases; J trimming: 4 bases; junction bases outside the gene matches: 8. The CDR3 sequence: CASSPGQGGITEAFF. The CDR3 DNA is TGTGCCAGCAGCCCGGGACAGGGTGGGATCACTGAAGCTTTCTTT.

In nucleotides, the CDR3 is TGTGCCAGCAGTGAAGCGCTTGGGGGCGGCCAGCCCCAGCATTTT. It is translated as CASSEALGGGQPQHF. This rearrangement joins TRBV6-1 to TRBJ1-5, with D maybe TRBD1 (6 bases). The CDR3 covers 15 residues. Trimming took off 0 bases at V and 7 bases at J, with 13 bases between the two ends. Germline-derived CDR1 and CDR2 are MNHNS and SASEGT.

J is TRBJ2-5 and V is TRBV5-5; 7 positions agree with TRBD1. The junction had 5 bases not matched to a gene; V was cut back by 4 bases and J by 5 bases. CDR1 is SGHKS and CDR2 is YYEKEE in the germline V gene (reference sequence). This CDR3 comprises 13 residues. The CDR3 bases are TGTGCCAGCAGCCGACAGGGTACGGAGACCCAGTACTTC. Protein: CASSRQGTETQYF.

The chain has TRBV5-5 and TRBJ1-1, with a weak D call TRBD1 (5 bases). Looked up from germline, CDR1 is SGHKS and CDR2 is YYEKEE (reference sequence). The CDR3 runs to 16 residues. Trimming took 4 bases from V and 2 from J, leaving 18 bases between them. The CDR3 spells CASSPTAGRANTEAFF. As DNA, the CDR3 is TGTGCCAGCAGCCCCACGGCCGGCAGGGCTAACACTGAAGCTTTCTTT.

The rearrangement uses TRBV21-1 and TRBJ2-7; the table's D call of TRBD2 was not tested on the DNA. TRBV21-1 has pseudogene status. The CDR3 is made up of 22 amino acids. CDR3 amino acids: CASSFSADRGFLAGATQYEQYF. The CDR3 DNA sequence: TGTGCCAGCAGCTTCTCCGCGGACAGGGGATTTCTAGCGGGAGCAACCCAGTACGAGCAGTACTTC.

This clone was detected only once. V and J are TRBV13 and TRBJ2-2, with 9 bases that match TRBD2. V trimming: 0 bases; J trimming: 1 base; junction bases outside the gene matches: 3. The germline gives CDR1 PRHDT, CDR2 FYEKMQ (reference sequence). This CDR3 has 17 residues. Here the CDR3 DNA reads TGTGCCAGCAGCTTAGGTCTAGCGGGATTGAACACCGGGGAGCTGTTTTTT. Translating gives CASSLGLAGLNTGELFF.

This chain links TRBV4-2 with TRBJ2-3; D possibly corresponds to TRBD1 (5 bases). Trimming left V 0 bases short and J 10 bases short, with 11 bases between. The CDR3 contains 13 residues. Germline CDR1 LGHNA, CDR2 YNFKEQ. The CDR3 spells CASSQEYGHSQYF. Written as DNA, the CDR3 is TGTGCCAGCAGCCAAGAGTATGGACACTCGCAGTATTTT.